The 19 T cell receptor beta chains below were found in one sample sequenced in a study of CD8+ T cells in alopecia areata. cDNA prepared by RNA extraction and subsequent reverse transcription served as the template for sequencing. This table comes from immunoSEQ multiplex PCR, and its TCRdb copy is limited to in-frame clones, with some not included. This sample carries 120,000 or so clones, about 50% of them seen once, and the ten largest clones take roughly a tenth. Source material: NKG2D-low CD8+ T cells sorted from blood. The receptors here all came from a human donor with alopecia areata.

This clone was detected a few times. V and J are TRBV2 and TRBJ1-1; the D is unclear. V was cut by 1 base and J by 8 bases, with 5 bases left in between. Germline CDR1 is SNHLY and CDR2 is FYNNEI. The length of the CDR3 is 11 residues. CDR3 amino acids: CASSEDGEAFF. CDR3 sequence (DNA): TGTGCCAGCAGTGAAGACGGAGAAGCTTTCTTT.

The rearrangement links TRBV30 to TRBJ1-1; D uncertain. V lost 3 bases, J lost 8 bases, and 10 bases lay in between. The CDR3 contains 11 residues. Germline loops: CDR1 GTSNPN, CDR2 SVGIG (reference sequence). The CDR3 loop is CAWRDEEEAFF. Written as DNA, the CDR3 is TGTGCCTGGAGGGATGAGGAAGAAGCTTTCTTT.

The V gene is TRBV6-1, the J gene TRBJ2-7; D is perhaps TRBD1 or TRBD2 (5 bases each). CDR1 and CDR2 (germline): MNHNS, SASEGT. The CDR3 runs 13 residues. V was pared by 6 bases and J by 4 bases, with 13 bases between. The CDR3 loop reads CASSPRGRYEQYF. The DNA for the CDR3 is TGTGCCAGCAGCCCCCGGGGCCGGTACGAGCAGTACTTC.

J is TRBJ2-1 and V is TRBV29-1; tentative D call: TRBD1 (6 bases). The CDR3 loop spans 13 amino acids. The V gene's germline CDR1 is SQVTM and CDR2 ANQGSEA. V was trimmed by 0 bases and J by 8 bases, leaving 11 bases between them. CDR3 coding DNA: TGCAGCGTTGAAGACCCCAGGGGCTATGAGCAGTTCTTC. Translated, it gives CSVEDPRGYEQFF.

Only a few counts were recorded for this clone. The chain employs TRBV7-9 and TRBJ1-5, with a weak D call TRBD1 (5 bases). Germline V CDR1 and CDR2: SEHNR, FQNEAQ (reference sequence). This CDR3 comprises 14 residues. Deletions cut 4 bases from V and 5 bases from J, with 12 bases between. The CDR3 DNA sequence: TGTGCCAGCAGCTCCCCAGGGACCGATCAGCCCCAGCATTTT. Translated: CASSSPGTDQPQHF.

This clone came up a few times. The V gene is TRBV29-1, the J gene TRBJ1-2, with a possible D match to TRBD1 (6 bases). This CDR3 is built from 13 residues. The V and J ends lost 3 bases and 3 bases respectively, with 11 bases between them. Per germline, CDR1 SQVTM and CDR2 ANQGSEA. The chain's CDR3 is CSVDSGEDYGYTF. The CDR3, as DNA: TGCAGCGTTGATTCAGGGGAGGACTATGGCTACACCTTC.

There are a few counts of this clone. The junction differs from germline at one of its ends, possibly a read error. V gene TRBV29-1 combines with J gene TRBJ2-3; no clear D. This CDR3 comprises 15 residues. The V gene's germline CDR1 is SQVTM and CDR2 ANQGSEA. In DNA form, the CDR3 reads TGCAGCGTCGAAGGGCAGGTTTTGGGCACAGATACGCAGTATTTT. Translating gives CSVEGQVLGTDTQYF.

This clone has a handful of counts. The V call is TRBV28, the J call TRBJ2-7; 10 bases are shared with TRBD1. The CDR3 spans 15 residues. Germline CDR1 is MDHEN and CDR2 is SYDVKM. Germline trimming cut 6 bases from V and 6 bases from J; bases unmatched to any gene: 11. CDR3: CASSPTGGPDREQYF. CDR3 in DNA: TGTGCCAGCAGCCCGACAGGGGGCCCTGACCGCGAGCAGTACTTC. The whole variable domain, remainder taken from reference TRBV28 and TRBJ2-7, is DVKVTQSSRYLVKRTGEKVFLECVQDMDHENMFWYRQDPGLGLRLIYFSYDVKMKEKGDIPEGYSVSREKKERFSLILESASTNQTSMYLCASSPTGGPDREQYFGPGTRLTVT.

This clone was counted a few times. The rearrangement joins TRBV5-4 to TRBJ2-3; D remains ambiguous. Deletions cut 2 bases from V and 5 bases from J, with 6 bases between. Germline V gene data show CDR1 as SGHNT and CDR2 as YYREEE (reference sequence). This CDR3 region has 12 residues. The CDR3 DNA follows: TGTGCCAGCAGCTTTACGGGAGATACGCAGTATTTT. The encoded protein is CASSFTGDTQYF.

Only one count was recorded for this clone. The rearrangement links TRBV4-1 to TRBJ1-2; D is possibly TRBD1 (5 bases). The germline V gene has CDR1 MGHRA and CDR2 YSYEKL. V was clipped by 0 bases and J by 5 bases, with 10 bases between them. This CDR3 region has 14 residues. The CDR3: CASSQEYGAYGYTF. CDR3 in DNA: TGCGCCAGCAGCCAAGAGTATGGGGCGTATGGCTACACCTTC.

The chain employs TRBV6-6 and TRBJ2-3, with 9 bases matching TRBD2. V shed 6 bases and J 2 bases; nucleotides not matched to a gene: 3. The germline gives CDR1 MNHNY, CDR2 SVGAGI (reference sequence). The CDR3 has 14 residues. The CDR3 here is CASSLAGPTDTQYF. The CDR3 DNA reads TGTGCCAGCAGCCTAGCGGGACCCACAGATACGCAGTATTTT.

This clone was recorded a few times. The chain is built from TRBV19 and TRBJ2-7; D might be TRBD1 (5 bases). Germline CDR1 is LNHDA and CDR2 is SQIVND (reference sequence). Trimming shortened V by 7 bases and J by 2 bases, and 12 bases separated the two germline ends. The CDR3 runs to 13 residues. The CDR3, as DNA: TGTGCCAGTAACGCAGGGCCCGCCTACGAGCAGTACTTC. Residues: CASNAGPAYEQYF.

The rearrangement joins TRBV20-1 to TRBJ2-5, with D unclear. V was cut by 3 bases and J by 6 bases, with 8 bases left in between. This CDR3 spans 11 amino acids. The germline V gene encodes CDR1 DFQATT and CDR2 SNEGSKA (reference sequence). CDR3 sequence reads: CSASSPKTQYF. As DNA, the CDR3 is TGCAGTGCTAGTTCCCCCAAGACCCAGTACTTC.

This clone has just a few counts. The V call is TRBV23-1, the J call TRBJ1-1; D gene ambiguous. TRBV23-1 is filed as an ORF, its function uncertain. The CDR3 sequence is 14 residues long. Trimming took 2 bases from V and 0 from J, leaving 7 bases between them. CDR3 residues: CASSQGLMNTEAFF. The CDR3 region has the DNA TGCGCCAGCAGTCAAGGCCTCATGAACACTGAAGCTTTCTTT.

This clone occurred a few times. V gene TRBV29-1 combines with J gene TRBJ2-1; D uncertain. Germline CDR1 and CDR2: SQVTM and ANQGSEA. The CDR3 runs 14 residues. Trimming pared 4 bases from V and 6 bases from J, leaving 16 bases between. The chain's CDR3 is CSVVVGTRINEQFF. As DNA, the CDR3 is TGCAGCGTTGTGGTAGGAACCCGTATCAATGAGCAGTTCTTC.

V and J are TRBV7-2 and TRBJ2-1; D is undetermined. In germline, CDR1 is SGHTA, CDR2 FQGNSA. This CDR3 is 11 amino acids long. V was shortened by 1 base and J by 8 bases, with 3 bases between the two germline ends. Here the CDR3 DNA reads TGTGCCAGCAGCTTAGGGGATGAGCAGTTCTTC. It yields the protein CASSLGDEQFF.

Only a few counts were recorded for this clone. The genes are TRBV29-1 and TRBJ2-7; no clear D gene. This CDR3 is 15 amino acids long. CDR1 SQVTM and CDR2 ANQGSEA come from the germline V gene. The V end was cut by 4 bases, the J end by 5 bases, with 21 bases between. CDR3 nucleotides: TGCAGCGTTGGAGCCGCTTCTGCGGAAGTCCACGAGCAGTACTTC. As protein: CSVGAASAEVHEQYF.

The CDR3 here is CSVGSGAAFNEAFF. Here the CDR3 DNA reads TGCAGCGTTGGCTCCGGGGCAGCCTTCAATGAAGCTTTCTTT. The V gene is TRBV29-1, the J gene TRBJ1-1, with D perhaps matching TRBD1 (5 bases). V was pared by 4 bases and J by 7 bases, with 19 bases between. The germline V gene encodes CDR1 SQVTM and CDR2 ANQGSEA. The CDR3 sequence is 14 residues long. Looking up the rest from reference TRBV29-1 and TRBJ1-1 gives the full variable domain: SAVISQKPSRDICQRGTSLTIQCQVDSQVTMMFWYRQQPGQSLTLIATANQGSEATYESGFVIDKFPISRPNLTFSTLTVSNMSPEDSSIYLCSVGSGAAFNEAFFGQGTRLTVV.

There are a few counts of this clone. The rearrangement joins TRBV5-4 to TRBJ2-1; D is possibly TRBD2 (6 bases). CDR1 is SGHNT and CDR2 is YYREEE in the germline V gene (reference sequence). V shed 2 bases and J shed 7 bases, with 10 bases lying between them. The CDR3 extends over 13 amino acids. CDR3 region: CASSFRGTNEQFF. In DNA, the CDR3 is TGTGCCAGCAGCTTCCGGGGGACGAATGAGCAGTTCTTC. Variable domain in full (rest from reference TRBV5-4 and TRBJ2-1): ETGVTQSPTHLIKTRGQQVTLRCSSQSGHNTVSWYQQALGQGPQFIFQYYREEENGRGNFPPRFSGLQFPNYSSELNVNALELDDSALYLCASSFRGTNEQFFGPGTRLTVL.